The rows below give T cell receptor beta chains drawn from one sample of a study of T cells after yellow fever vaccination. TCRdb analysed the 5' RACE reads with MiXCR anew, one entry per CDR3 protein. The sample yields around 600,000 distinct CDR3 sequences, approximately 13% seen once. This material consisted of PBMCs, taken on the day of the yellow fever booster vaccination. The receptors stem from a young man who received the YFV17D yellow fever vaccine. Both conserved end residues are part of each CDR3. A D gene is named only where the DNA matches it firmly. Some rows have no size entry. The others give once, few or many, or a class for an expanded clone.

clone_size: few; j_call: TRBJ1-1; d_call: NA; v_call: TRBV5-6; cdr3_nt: TGTGCCAGCAGCTTGCGTGGGGAGTGGTCTGAAGCTTTCTTT; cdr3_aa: CASSLRGEWSEAFF
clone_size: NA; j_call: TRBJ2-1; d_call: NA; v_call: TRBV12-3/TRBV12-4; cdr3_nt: TGTGCCAGCAGTCAGGGTTCCCTCACCTACAATGAGCAGTTCTTC; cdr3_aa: CASSQGSLTYNEQFF
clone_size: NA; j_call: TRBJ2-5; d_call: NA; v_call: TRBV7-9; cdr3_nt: TGTGCCAGCAGTGGGTTGGCGGTCGAGGCCCAGTACTTC; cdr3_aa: CASSGLAVEAQYF
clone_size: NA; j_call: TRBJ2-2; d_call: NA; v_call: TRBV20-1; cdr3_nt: TGCAGTGCTTCCTCGGAGGGACGGACCGGGGAGCTGTTTTTT; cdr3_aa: CSASSEGRTGELFF
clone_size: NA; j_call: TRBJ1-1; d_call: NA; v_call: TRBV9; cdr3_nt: TGTGCCAGCAGCGTAGCGGGTATCACTGAAGCTTTCTTT; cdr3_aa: CASSVAGITEAFF
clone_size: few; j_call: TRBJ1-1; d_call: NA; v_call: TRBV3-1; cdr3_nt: TGTGCCAGCAGCCAACGGGACGGTGGAGCTTTCTTT; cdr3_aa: CASSQRDGGAFF
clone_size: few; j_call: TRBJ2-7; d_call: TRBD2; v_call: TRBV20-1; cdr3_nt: TGCAGTGCTACATTCGGACTAGCGGGAAGCCGTGGCGAGCAGTACTTC; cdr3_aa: CSATFGLAGSRGEQYF
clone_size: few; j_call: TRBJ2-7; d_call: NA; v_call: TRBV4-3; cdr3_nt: TGCGCCAGCAGCCAAGGCCCATTTAAAGCGGACCTCTCCTACGAGCAGTACTTC; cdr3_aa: CASSQGPFKADLSYEQYF
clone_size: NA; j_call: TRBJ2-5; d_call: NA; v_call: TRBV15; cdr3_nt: TGTGCCACCAGCAGGACAGTCCAAGAGACCCAGTACTTC; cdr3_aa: CATSRTVQETQYF
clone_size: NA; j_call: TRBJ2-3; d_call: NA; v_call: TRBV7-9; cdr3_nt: TGTGCCAGCAGCCCCACAGGGAGATTGGGAGGTACGCAGTATTTT; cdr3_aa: CASSPTGRLGGTQYF
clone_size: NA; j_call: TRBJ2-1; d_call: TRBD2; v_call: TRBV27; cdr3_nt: TGTGCCAGCAGTTTAGTGCGGGGGGGGACCTACAATGAGCAGTTCTTC; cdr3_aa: CASSLVRGGTYNEQFF
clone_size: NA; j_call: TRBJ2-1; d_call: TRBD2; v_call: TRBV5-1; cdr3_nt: TGCGCCAGCAGCCCGGTGGGACGGGAGGAGCGCTACAATGAGCAGTTCTTC; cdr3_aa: CASSPVGREERYNEQFF
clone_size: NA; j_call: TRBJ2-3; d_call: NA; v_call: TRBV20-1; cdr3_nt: TGCAGTGCTAGAGAACACGGCTCAGATACGCAGTATTTT; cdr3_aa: CSAREHGSDTQYF
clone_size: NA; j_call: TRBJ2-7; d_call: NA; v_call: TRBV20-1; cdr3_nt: TGCAGTGCTAGAGCATCCCGGGACGGAACCTACGAGCAGTACTTC; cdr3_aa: CSARASRDGTYEQYF
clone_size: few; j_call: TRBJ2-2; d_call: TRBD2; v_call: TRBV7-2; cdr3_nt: TGTGCCAGCAGCCAAGCGGGAGTTGGCACCGGGGAGCTGTTTTTT; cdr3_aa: CASSQAGVGTGELFF
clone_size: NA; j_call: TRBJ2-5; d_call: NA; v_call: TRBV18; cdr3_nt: TGTGCCAGCTCACCACCCGAGGGGCTTGGGACCCAGTACTTC; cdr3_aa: CASSPPEGLGTQYF
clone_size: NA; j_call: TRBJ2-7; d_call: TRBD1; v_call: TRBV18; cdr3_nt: TGTGCCAGCTCACCGTACACAGGGGTAGCGTCCTACGAGCAGTACTTC; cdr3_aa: CASSPYTGVASYEQYF
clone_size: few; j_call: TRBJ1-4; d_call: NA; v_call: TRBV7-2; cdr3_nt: TGTGCCAGCAGCTTCCCAGGAGGTCATGAAAAACTGTTTTTT; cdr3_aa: CASSFPGGHEKLFF
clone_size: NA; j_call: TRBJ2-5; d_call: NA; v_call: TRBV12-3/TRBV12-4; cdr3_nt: TGTGCCAGCAGTTTTAAAGTCAATGGTCTGGGGCTTGCCCTTGGGGAGACCCAGTACTTC; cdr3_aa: CASSFKVNGLGLALGETQYF
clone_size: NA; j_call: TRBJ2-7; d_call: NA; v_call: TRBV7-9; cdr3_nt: TGTGCCAGCAGCGAGAATAGCGGAAGGGGAAGGTACGAGCAGTACTTC; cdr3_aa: CASSENSGRGRYEQYF
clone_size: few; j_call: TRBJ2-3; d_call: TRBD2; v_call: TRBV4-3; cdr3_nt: TGCGCCAGCAGCCAAGCCCCGGGACTAACCTCAGATACGCAGTATTTT; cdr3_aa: CASSQAPGLTSDTQYF
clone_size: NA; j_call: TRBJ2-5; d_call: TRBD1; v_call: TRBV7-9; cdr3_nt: TGTGCCAGCAGCCGAGGGGGCACTCTTCTGTACCAAGAGACCCAGTACTTC; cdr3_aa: CASSRGGTLLYQETQYF
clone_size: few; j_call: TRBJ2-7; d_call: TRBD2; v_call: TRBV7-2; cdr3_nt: TGTGCCAGCAGCAAAATAGGTAGCGGGCCTTACTACGAGCAGTACTTC; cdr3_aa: CASSKIGSGPYYEQYF